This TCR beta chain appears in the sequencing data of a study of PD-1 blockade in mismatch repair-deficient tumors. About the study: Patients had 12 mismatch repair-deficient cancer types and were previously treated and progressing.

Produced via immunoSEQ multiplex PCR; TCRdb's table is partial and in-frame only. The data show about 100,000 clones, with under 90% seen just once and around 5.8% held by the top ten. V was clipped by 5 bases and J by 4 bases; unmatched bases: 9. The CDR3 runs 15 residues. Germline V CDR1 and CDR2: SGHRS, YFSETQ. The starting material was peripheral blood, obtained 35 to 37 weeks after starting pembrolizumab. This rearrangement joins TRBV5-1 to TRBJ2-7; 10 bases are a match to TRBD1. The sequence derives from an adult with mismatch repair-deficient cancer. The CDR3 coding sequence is TGCGCCAGCAGAGACCCGGGACAGGGGCAGTACGAGCAGTACTTC. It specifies CASRDPGQGQYEQYF.